This TCR beta chain was obtained from a study of blood T cell repertoires in COVID-19. Data came from immunoSEQ multiplex PCR; TCRdb stores just in-frame clones and leaves some out. The sample carries about 160,000 clones, around three quarters recorded once. This CDR3 is 15 amino acids long. V was clipped by 5 bases and J by 4 bases; unmatched bases: 9. The germline V gene has CDR1 MGHRA and CDR2 YSYEKL. V gene TRBV4-1 combines with J gene TRBJ1-2; 8 nucleotides match TRBD1. The source of this sequence is a man aged 55 to 70 with acute or convalescent COVID-19. Input material: peripheral blood. The CDR3 spells CASSVRQGSSYGYTF. Here the CDR3 DNA reads TGCGCCAGCAGCGTGAGACAGGGGTCGAGCTATGGCTACACCTTC.